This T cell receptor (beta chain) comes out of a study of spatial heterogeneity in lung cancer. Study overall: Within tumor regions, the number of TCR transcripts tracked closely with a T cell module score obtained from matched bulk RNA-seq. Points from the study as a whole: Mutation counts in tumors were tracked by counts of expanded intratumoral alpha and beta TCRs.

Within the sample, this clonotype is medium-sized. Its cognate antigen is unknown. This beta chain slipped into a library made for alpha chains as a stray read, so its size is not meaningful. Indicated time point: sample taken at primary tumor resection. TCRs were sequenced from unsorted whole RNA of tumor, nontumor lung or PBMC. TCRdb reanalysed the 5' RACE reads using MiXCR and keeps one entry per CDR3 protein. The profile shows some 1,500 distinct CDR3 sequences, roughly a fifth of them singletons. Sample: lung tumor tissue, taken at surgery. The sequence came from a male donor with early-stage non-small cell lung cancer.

Here the CDR3 DNA reads TGTGCCAGCAGCCCTACAATCACCGGACCCTACGAGCAGTACTTC. Its protein is CASSPTITGPYEQYF. The rearrangement joins TRBV28 to TRBJ2-7; D not resolved. The CDR3 length is 15 residues. V was shortened by 6 bases and J by 2 bases, with 17 bases between the two germline ends. CDR1 MDHEN and CDR2 SYDVKM come from the germline V gene.